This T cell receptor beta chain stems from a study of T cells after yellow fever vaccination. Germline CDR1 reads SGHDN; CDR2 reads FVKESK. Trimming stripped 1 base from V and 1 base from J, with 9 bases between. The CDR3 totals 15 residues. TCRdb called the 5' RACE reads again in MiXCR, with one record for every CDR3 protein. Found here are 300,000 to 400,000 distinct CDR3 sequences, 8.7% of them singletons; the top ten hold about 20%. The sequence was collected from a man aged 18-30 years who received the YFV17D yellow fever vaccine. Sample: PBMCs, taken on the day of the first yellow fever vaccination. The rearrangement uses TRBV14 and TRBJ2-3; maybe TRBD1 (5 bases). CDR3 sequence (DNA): TGTGCCAGCAGCCAAGCTCTAGGGGGCACAGATACGCAGTATTTT. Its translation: CASSQALGGTDTQYF.